Each of the 14 T cell receptor beta chains below was sequenced from the same sample in a study of T cells after posttransplantation cyclophosphamide. A marrow graft followed busulfan-fludarabine conditioning, with cyclophosphamide on days +3 and +4. The data were produced by immunoSEQ multiplex PCR, yet TCRdb's version contains in-frame clones alone and is incomplete. The sample has tens of thousands of clones; 78% are singletons. The sample was CD4+ T cells sorted from blood, taken approximately 1,900 days after a stem cell transplant with posttransplant cyclophosphamide. The receptor set was obtained from a female patient in her thirties or forties who received an allogeneic stem cell transplant from a related donor, was CMV-positive, and had no GVHD. Some T cells may arise from the graft donor.

This rearrangement joins TRBV18 to TRBJ2-7; 11 nucleotides agree with TRBD2. The germline CDR1 and CDR2 sequences are KGHSH and LQKENI. V gave up 4 bases and J gave up 1 base; unmatched junction bases: 6. The CDR3 is 16 amino acids. The CDR3 here is CASSRDSGGVSYEQYF. The DNA for the CDR3 is TGTGCCAGCTCACGTGATAGCGGGGGGGTATCCTACGAGCAGTACTTC.

The V gene is TRBV7-3, the J gene TRBJ2-3, with TRBD2 identical over 10 bases. Germline assignment: CDR1 SGHTA and CDR2 FQGTGA. CDR3 length: 16 amino acids. The V and J ends lost 2 bases and 4 bases, in that order; junction bases with no gene match: 6. CDR3 bases: TGTGCCAGCAGCTTACTCAGCGGGGGGGCAGCAGATACGCAGTATTTT. It translates to CASSLLSGGAADTQYF.

This clone occurred once. V usage is TRBV6-5 and J usage is TRBJ1-3; 9 bases agree with TRBD1. Germline V CDR1 and CDR2: MNHEY, SVGAGI. The CDR3 runs 15 residues. V lost 6 bases, J lost 4 bases, and 7 bases stayed unmatched. The CDR3: CASSRGQGDGNTIYF. CDR3 coding DNA: TGTGCCAGCAGCCGGGGACAGGGTGACGGAAACACCATATATTTT.

The chain joins TRBV5-5 to TRBJ1-2; D is perhaps TRBD1 (5 bases). This CDR3 is 14 amino acids long. Germline V CDR1 and CDR2: SGHKS, YYEKEE (reference sequence). V was shortened by 0 bases and J by 5 bases, with 11 bases between the two germline ends. The DNA for the CDR3 is TGTGCCAGCAGCTTGGCGCAGGGTACGTATGGCTACACCTTC. This translates into CASSLAQGTYGYTF.

The chain recombines TRBV5-1 with TRBJ2-2, with a tentative D call TRBD2 (6 bases). The CDR3 contains 16 residues. In germline, CDR1 is SGHRS, CDR2 YFSETQ. Trimming took 3 bases from V and 2 from J, leaving 14 bases between them. The CDR3 DNA sequence: TGCGCCAGCAGCTCGCTTGGAGGGGCTAACACCGGGGAGCTGTTTTTT. This sequence encodes CASSSLGGANTGELFF.

The V gene is TRBV10-1, the J gene TRBJ2-2; the D gene is possibly TRBD1 (6 bases). The CDR3 is 17 amino acids. Between the trimmed V and J ends, which lost 3 bases and 5 bases, there was a span of 19 bases. Germline values: CDR1 WNHNN, CDR2 SYGVQD (reference sequence). The CDR3 is CASSESRVAGATGELFF. CDR3 sequence (DNA): TGCGCCAGCAGTGAATCGCGGGTGGCAGGGGCAACCGGGGAGCTGTTTTTT.

The chain links TRBV7-9 to TRBJ2-2, with TRBD1 matching over 8 bases. Germline V lookup: CDR1 SEHNR, CDR2 FQNEAQ (reference sequence). V gave up 3 bases and J gave up 1 base; unmatched junction bases: 4. CDR3 length: 16 residues. The CDR3 is CASSLGGTGNTGELFF. CDR3 in DNA: TGTGCCAGCAGCTTGGGCGGGACAGGGAACACCGGGGAGCTGTTTTTT.

The chain carries TRBV7-3 and TRBJ2-2; D not resolved. Trimming cost V 2 bases and J 3 bases, with 7 bases left between them. The CDR3 length is 14 residues. Germline values: CDR1 SGHTA, CDR2 FQGTGA. This CDR3 reads CASSLHRDTGELFF. CDR3 coding DNA: TGTGCCAGCAGCTTACACCGGGACACCGGGGAGCTGTTTTTT. Full variable domain (rest looked up from reference TRBV7-3 and TRBJ2-2): GAGVSQTPSNKVTEKGKYVELRCDPISGHTALYWYRQSLGQGPEFLIYFQGTGAADDSGLPNDRFFAVRPEGSVSTLKIQRTERGDSAVYLCASSLHRDTGELFFGEGSRLTVL.

This chain joins TRBV4-3 and TRBJ2-2, with 8 bases lining up with TRBD1. This CDR3 has 16 amino acids. Germline V CDR1 and CDR2: LGHNA, YSLEER. Trimming at V came to 0 bases and at J to 4 bases, leaving 4 bases not matched to a gene. Here the CDR3 reads CASSQEGQAITGELFF. CDR3 coding DNA: TGCGCCAGCAGCCAAGAGGGACAGGCAATCACCGGGGAGCTGTTTTTT.

The chain carries TRBV27 and TRBJ2-2; 11 bases line up with TRBD1. The CDR3 is 16 amino acids. Germline loops: CDR1 MNHEY, CDR2 SMNVEV (reference sequence). After removal of 8 bases from V and 0 bases from J, the junction contained 5 bases not matched to a gene. The chain's CDR3 is CASRTGGRTNTGELFF. DNA for the CDR3: TGTGCCAGCCGGACAGGGGGCCGTACGAACACCGGGGAGCTGTTTTTT.

V gene TRBV14 combines with J gene TRBJ1-2, with 9 bases identical to TRBD1. This CDR3 has 14 residues. Trimming at V came to 4 bases and at J to 4 bases, leaving 4 bases not matched to a gene. Germline CDR1 and CDR2: SGHDN and FVKESK. In DNA form, the CDR3 reads TGTGCCAGCAGCCGGGACAGGGCGGCCTATGGCTACACCTTC. Translated, it gives CASSRDRAAYGYTF.

The J gene is TRBJ2-7, the V gene TRBV9; D might be TRBD1 (6 bases). CDR3 length equals 14 residues. The germline V and J ends were trimmed by 0 bases and 3 bases, with 10 bases remaining between them. The germline V gene encodes CDR1 SGDLS and CDR2 YYNGEE. The CDR3 reads CASSVEGQSYEQYF. As DNA, the CDR3 is TGTGCCAGCAGCGTAGAAGGACAGAGCTACGAGCAGTACTTC.

The chain combines TRBV28 with TRBJ2-3; 14 bases agree with TRBD2. The CDR3 consists of 17 residues. The ends lost 3 bases at V and 0 bases at J; junction bases unmatched: 2. Germline-derived CDR1 and CDR2 are MDHEN and SYDVKM. CDR3 protein: CASSLGTSGGSTDTQYF. CDR3 coding DNA: TGTGCCAGCAGTTTGGGGACTAGCGGGGGAAGCACAGATACGCAGTATTTT.

The J gene is TRBJ1-5, the V gene TRBV27; no clear D. Germline loops: CDR1 MNHEY, CDR2 SMNVEV (reference sequence). The CDR3 has 14 residues. Trimming pared 3 bases from V and 2 bases from J, leaving 8 bases between. CDR3 in amino acids: CASSFRGGNQPQHF. The CDR3 DNA follows: TGTGCCAGCAGTTTCCGGGGAGGCAATCAGCCCCAGCATTTT.